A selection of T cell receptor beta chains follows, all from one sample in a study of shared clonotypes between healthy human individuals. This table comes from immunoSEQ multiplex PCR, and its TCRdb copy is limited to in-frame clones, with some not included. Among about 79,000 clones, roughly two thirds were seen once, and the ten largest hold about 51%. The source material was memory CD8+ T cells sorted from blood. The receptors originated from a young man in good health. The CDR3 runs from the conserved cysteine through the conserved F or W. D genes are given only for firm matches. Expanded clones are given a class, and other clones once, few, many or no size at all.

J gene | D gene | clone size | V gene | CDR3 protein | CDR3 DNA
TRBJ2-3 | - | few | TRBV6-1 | CASIGSKPSTDTQYF | TGTGCCAGCATAGGAAGTAAACCCAGCACAGATACGCAGTATTTT
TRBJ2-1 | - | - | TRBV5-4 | CASSLERTNEQFF | TGTGCCAGCAGCTTGGAAAGGACCAATGAGCAGTTCTTC
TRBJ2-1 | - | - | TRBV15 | CATSRGPGRYNEQFF | TGTGCCACCAGCAGAGGGCCAGGGCGGTACAATGAGCAGTTCTTC
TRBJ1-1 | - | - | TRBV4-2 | CASSPGGRGEAFF | TGTGCCAGCAGCCCGGGGGGTAGGGGTGAAGCTTTCTTT
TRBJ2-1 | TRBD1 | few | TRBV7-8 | CASSLGPGGEQFF | TGTGCCAGCAGCTTAGGTCCAGGGGGTGAGCAGTTCTTC
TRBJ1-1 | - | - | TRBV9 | CASSVGARKNTEAFF | TGTGCCAGCAGCGTAGGCGCCAGGAAGAACACTGAAGCTTTCTTT
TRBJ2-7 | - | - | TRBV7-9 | CASSLGFRGKTLEQYF | TGTGCCAGCAGCTTAGGCTTCCGCGGGAAAACCCTCGAGCAGTACTTC
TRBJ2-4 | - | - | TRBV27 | CASKGNLLSKNIQYF | TGTGCCAGCAAGGGCAACCTCTTATCCAAAAACATTCAGTACTTC
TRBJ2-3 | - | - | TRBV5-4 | CASSSHPPSVSDTQYF | TGTGCCAGCAGCTCACACCCTCCGTCGGTCTCCGATACGCAGTATTTT
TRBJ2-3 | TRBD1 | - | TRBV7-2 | CASSYWDRETGTDTQYF | TGTGCCAGCAGCTACTGGGACAGGGAAACCGGCACAGATACGCAGTATTTT
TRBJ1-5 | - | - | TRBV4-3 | CASSQQLGDNQPQHF | TGCGCCAGCAGCCAACAGTTAGGGGATAATCAGCCCCAGCATTTT
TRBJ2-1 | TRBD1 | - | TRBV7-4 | CASTEGQYNEQFF | TGTGCCAGCACCGAGGGACAGTACAATGAGCAGTTCTTC
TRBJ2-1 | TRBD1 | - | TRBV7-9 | CASTAGTGIFNEQFF | TGTGCCAGCACCGCCGGGACAGGGATTTTTAATGAGCAGTTCTTC
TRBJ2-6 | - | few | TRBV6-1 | CASSAGLSGANVLTF | TGTGCCAGCAGTGCGGGACTCTCTGGGGCCAACGTCCTGACTTTC
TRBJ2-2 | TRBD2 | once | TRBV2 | CASCSGRNTGELFF | TGTGCCAGCTGTAGCGGGAGAAACACCGGGGAGCTGTTTTTT
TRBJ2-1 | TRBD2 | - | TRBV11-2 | CASSVSSGEQFF | TGTGCCAGCAGCGTTTCTAGCGGAGAACAGTTCTTC
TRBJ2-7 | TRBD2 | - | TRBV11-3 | CASSPQTSAEQYF | TGTGCCAGCAGCCCACAGACTAGCGCCGAGCAGTACTTC
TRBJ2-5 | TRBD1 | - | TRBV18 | CASSSTGAWETQYF | TGTGCCAGCTCATCGACAGGGGCCTGGGAGACCCAGTACTTC
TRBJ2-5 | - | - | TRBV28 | CASSLWGRLQETQYF | TGTGCCAGCAGTTTATGGGGACGGTTACAAGAGACCCAGTACTTC
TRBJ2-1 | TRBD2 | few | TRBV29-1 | CSARTSGSWAPNEQFF | TGCAGCGCTCGGACTAGCGGGAGTTGGGCCCCCAATGAGCAGTTCTTC
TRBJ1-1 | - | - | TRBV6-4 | CASSEDGWNTEAFF | TGTGCCAGCAGCGAAGACGGCTGGAACACTGAAGCTTTCTTT
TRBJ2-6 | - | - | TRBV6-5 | CASSLQGTGANVLTF | TGTGCCAGCAGTTTACAGGGTACCGGGGCCAACGTCCTGACTTTC
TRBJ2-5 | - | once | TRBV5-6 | CASSLIDAGLGETQYF | TGTGCCAGCAGCTTGATCGACGCGGGGTTAGGAGAGACCCAGTACTTC
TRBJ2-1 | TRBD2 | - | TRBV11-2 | CASRGELAGAWDEQFF | TGTGCCAGCAGGGGGGAACTAGCGGGAGCGTGGGATGAGCAGTTCTTC
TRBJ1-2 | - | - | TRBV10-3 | CAISGTGYGYTF | TGTGCCATCAGTGGTACAGGTTATGGCTACACCTTC
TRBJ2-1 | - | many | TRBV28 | CASSYDGSSYNEQFF | TGTGCCAGCAGTTATGACGGGAGCTCCTACAATGAGCAGTTCTTC
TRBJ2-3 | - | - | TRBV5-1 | CASSLTPDTQYF | TGCGCCAGCAGCTTGACTCCAGATACGCAGTATTTT
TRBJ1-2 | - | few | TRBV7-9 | CASSLTSGAYGYTF | TGTGCCAGCAGCTTAACTTCAGGGGCCTATGGCTACACCTTC
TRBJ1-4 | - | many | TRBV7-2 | CASSLGAGEKLFF | TGTGCCAGCAGCTTAGGGGCGGGGGAAAAACTGTTTTTT
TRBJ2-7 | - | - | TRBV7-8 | CAVFKEDEQYF | TGTGCCGTATTCAAAGAGGACGAGCAGTACTTC
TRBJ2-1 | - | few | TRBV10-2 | CASSESNQGWDEQFF | TGCGCCAGCAGTGAGTCGAACCAGGGGTGGGATGAGCAGTTCTTC
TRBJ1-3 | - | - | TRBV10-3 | CAISHPGRDTPSGNTIYF | TGTGCCATCAGTCACCCAGGGAGGGATACCCCATCTGGAAACACCATATATTTT
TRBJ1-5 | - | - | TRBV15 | CATTLTGPHQPQHF | TGTGCCACCACCCTAACCGGGCCACATCAGCCCCAGCATTTT
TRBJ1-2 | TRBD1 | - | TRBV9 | CASSPFNGDRGPGYTF | TGTGCCAGCAGCCCCTTCAACGGGGACAGGGGGCCTGGCTACACCTTC
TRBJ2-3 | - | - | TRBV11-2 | CASSLVSTDTQYF | TGTGCCAGCAGCTTAGTTAGCACAGATACGCAGTATTTT
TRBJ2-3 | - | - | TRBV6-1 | CASHGGMSTDTQYF | TGTGCCAGCCACGGCGGGATGAGCACAGATACGCAGTATTTT
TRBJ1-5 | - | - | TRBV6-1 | CASKGAGPQHF | TGTGCCAGCAAAGGGGCTGGGCCCCAGCATTTT
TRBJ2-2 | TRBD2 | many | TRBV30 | CAWSAEREISGELFF | TGTGCCTGGAGTGCCGAGCGGGAGATTTCCGGGGAGCTGTTTTTT
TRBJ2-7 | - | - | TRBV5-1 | CASSLGASMQYEQYF | TGCGCCAGCAGCTTGGGGGCTAGCATGCAGTACGAGCAGTACTTC
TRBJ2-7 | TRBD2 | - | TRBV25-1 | CASSESAAGSSYEQYF | TGTGCCAGCAGTGAATCAGCAGCGGGGAGCTCCTACGAGCAGTACTTC
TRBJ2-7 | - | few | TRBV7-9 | CASEGSIKKDEQYF | TGTGCCAGCGAGGGTAGTATTAAAAAGGACGAGCAGTACTTC
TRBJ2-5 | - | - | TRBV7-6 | CASSLLVGDQETQYF | TGTGCCAGCAGCTTATTAGTAGGGGACCAAGAGACCCAGTACTTC
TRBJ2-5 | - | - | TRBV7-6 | CASSLAGTETQYF | TGTGCCAGCAGCTTAGCGGGAACAGAGACCCAGTACTTC
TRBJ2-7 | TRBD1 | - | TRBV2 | CAGTPRQGFAEQYF | TGTGCCGGAACCCCGCGACAGGGGTTCGCTGAGCAGTACTTC
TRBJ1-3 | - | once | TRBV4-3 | CASSQDGGAAGNTIYF | TGCGCCAGCAGCCAAGATGGGGGGGCGGCAGGAAACACCATATATTTT
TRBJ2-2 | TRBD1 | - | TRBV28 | CASRTGQGETGELFF | TGTGCCAGCAGAACGGGACAGGGGGAAACCGGGGAGCTGTTTTTT
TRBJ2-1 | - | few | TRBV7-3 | CASSLAGREYNEQFF | TGTGCCAGCAGCTTAGCGGGACGAGAATACAATGAGCAGTTCTTC
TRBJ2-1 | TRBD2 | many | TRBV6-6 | CASSSLAGGPYNEQFF | TGTGCCAGCAGTTCTCTAGCGGGAGGCCCCTACAATGAGCAGTTCTTC
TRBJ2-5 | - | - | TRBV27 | CASSLLDGGETQYF | TGTGCCAGCAGTTTATTGGACGGTGGGGAGACCCAGTACTTC
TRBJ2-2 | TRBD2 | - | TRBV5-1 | CASSTLAGGNTGELFF | TGCGCCAGCAGCACCCTAGCGGGAGGGAACACCGGGGAGCTGTTTTTT
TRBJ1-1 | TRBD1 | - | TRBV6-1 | CASSIPGTGITEAFF | TGTGCCAGCAGTATACCCGGGACAGGGATTACTGAAGCTTTCTTT
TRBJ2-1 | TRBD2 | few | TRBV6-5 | CASKLAGGPLREQFF | TGTGCCAGCAAGTTAGCGGGAGGGCCTCTAAGGGAGCAGTTCTTC
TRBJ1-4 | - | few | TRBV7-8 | CASSFFPGRSNEKLFF | TGTGCCAGCAGCTTCTTCCCCGGCAGAAGTAATGAAAAACTGTTTTTT
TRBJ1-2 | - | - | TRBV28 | CASSDSGTVYGYTF | TGTGCCAGCTCGGATTCAGGAACAGTTTATGGCTACACCTTC
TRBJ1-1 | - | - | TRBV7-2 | CASSLVVSEGGNF | TGTGCCAGCAGCTTAGTCGTTTCTGAGGGGGGCAATTTT
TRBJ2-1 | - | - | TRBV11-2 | CASSRGYEQFF | TGTGCCAGCAGCCGAGGTTATGAGCAGTTCTTC
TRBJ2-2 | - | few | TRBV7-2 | CASSLDFTGELFF | TGTGCCAGCAGCTTAGATTTCACCGGGGAGCTGTTTTTT
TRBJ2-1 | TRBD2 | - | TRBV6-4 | CASSENSGTPNEQFF | TGTGCCAGCAGTGAGAATAGCGGGACCCCCAATGAGCAGTTCTTC
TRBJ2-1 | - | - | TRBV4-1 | CASSPREASYNEQFF | TGCGCCAGCAGCCCCAGGGAGGCCTCTTACAATGAGCAGTTCTTC